The T cell receptor beta chain described here comes from a study of blood T cell repertoires in COVID-19. Study information: COVID-19 samples collected from the United States, Italy and Spain covered acute and convalescent phases.

From germline, CDR1 is SGHRS and CDR2 YFSETQ. The V end lost 4 bases, the J end lost 7 bases, and 20 bases lay between the germline ends. The CDR3 has 15 amino acids. In the source study's methods: Reference gene primer amplification yielded estimated nucleated cell counts. Measured with immunoSEQ multiplex PCR; TCRdb has only the in-frame clones, and not every one. The V and J calls and the clone size are those of that table, but D and trimming were determined from the DNA. Here the sample spans roughly 320,000 clones, around 85% being singletons. The sequence was collected from a human donor in a cohort sampled during active COVID-19. Sequencing used peripheral blood. The chain couples TRBV5-1 to TRBJ2-5; tentative D call: TRBD2 (5 bases). The CDR3 DNA reads TGCGCCAGCAGCGGTCCGGGATCCGAAAAAGGGACCCAGTACTTC. Translated, it gives CASSGPGSEKGTQYF.